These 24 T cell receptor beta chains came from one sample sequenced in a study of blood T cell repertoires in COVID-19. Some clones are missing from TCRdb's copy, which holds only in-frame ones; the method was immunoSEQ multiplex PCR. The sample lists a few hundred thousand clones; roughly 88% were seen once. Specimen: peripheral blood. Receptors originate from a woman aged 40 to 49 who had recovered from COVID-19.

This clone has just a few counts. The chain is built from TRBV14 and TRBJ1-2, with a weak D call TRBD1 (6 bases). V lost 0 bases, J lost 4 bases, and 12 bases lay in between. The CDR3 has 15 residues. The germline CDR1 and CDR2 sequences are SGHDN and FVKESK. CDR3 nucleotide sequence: TGTGCCAGCAGCCAAGATTACAGGGTACCCTATGGCTACACCTTC. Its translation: CASSQDYRVPYGYTF.

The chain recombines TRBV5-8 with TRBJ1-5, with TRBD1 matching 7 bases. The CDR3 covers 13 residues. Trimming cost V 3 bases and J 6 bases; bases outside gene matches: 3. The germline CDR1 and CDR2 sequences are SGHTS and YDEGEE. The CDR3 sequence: CASSSHRGQPQHF. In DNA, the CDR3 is TGTGCCAGCAGCTCCCACAGGGGTCAGCCCCAGCATTTT.

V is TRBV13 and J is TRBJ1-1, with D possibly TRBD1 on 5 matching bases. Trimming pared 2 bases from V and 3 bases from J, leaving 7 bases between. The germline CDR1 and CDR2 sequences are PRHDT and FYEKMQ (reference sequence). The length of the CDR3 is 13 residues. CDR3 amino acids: CASSLQGDTEAFF. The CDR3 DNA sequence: TGTGCCAGCAGCTTACAGGGTGACACTGAAGCTTTCTTT.

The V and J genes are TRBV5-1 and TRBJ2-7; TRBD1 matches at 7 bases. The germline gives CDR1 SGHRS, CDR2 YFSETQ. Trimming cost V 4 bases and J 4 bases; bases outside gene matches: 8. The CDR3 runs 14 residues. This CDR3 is CASSPGKQGYEQYF. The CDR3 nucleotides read TGCGCCAGCAGCCCGGGCAAACAGGGGTACGAGCAGTACTTC. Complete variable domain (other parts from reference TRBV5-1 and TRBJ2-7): KAGVTQTPRYLIKTRGQQVTLSCSPISGHRSVSWYQQTPGQGLQFLFEYFSETQRNKGNFPGRFSGRQFSNSRSEMNVSTLELGDSALYLCASSPGKQGYEQYFGPGTRLTVT.

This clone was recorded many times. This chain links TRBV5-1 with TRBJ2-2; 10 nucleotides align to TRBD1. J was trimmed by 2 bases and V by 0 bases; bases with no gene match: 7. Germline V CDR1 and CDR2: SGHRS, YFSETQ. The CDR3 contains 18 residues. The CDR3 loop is CASSLDGTGALNTGELFF. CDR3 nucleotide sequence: TGCGCCAGCAGCTTGGATGGGACAGGGGCCCTCAACACCGGGGAGCTGTTTTTT.

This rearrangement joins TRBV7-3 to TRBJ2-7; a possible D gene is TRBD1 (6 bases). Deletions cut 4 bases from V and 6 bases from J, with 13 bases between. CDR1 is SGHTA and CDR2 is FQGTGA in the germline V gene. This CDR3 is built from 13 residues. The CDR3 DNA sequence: TGTGCCAGCAGCTCAAGGGGGTCCGGCGAGCAGTACTTC. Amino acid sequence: CASSSRGSGEQYF.

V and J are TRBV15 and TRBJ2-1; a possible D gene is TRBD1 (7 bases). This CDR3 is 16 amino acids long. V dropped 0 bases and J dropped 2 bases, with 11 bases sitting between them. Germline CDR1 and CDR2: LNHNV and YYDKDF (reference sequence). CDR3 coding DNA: TGTGCCACCAGCAGAGATCAGGGGGGAACCTACAATGAGCAGTTCTTC. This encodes CATSRDQGGTYNEQFF.

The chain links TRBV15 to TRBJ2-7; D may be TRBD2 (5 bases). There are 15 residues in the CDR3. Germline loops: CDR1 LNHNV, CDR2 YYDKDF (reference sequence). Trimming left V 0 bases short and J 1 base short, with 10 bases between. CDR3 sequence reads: CATSRDFGGSYEQYF. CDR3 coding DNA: TGTGCCACCAGCAGAGATTTTGGCGGGTCCTACGAGCAGTACTTC.

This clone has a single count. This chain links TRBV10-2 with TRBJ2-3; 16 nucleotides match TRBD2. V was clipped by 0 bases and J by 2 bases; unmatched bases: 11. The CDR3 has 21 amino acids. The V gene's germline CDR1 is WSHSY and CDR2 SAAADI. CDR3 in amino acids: CASSESTGTSGGAFPTDTQYF. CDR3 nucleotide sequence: TGCGCCAGCAGTGAGTCGACGGGGACTAGCGGGGGGGCCTTCCCCACAGATACGCAGTATTTT.

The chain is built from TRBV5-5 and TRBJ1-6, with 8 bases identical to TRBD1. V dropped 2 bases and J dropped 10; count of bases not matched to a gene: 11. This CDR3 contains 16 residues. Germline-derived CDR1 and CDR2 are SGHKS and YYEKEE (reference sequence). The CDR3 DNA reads TGTGCCAGCAGCTTTAGTTTAACAGGGGGACGATCACCCCTCCACTTT. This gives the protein CASSFSLTGGRSPLHF.

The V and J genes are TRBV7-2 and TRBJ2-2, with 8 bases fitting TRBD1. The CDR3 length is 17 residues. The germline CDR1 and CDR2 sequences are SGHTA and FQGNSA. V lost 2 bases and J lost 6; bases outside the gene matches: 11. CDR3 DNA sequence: TGTGCCAGCAGCTTATCGCAGGGGGCGATAAAGGCCGGGGAGCTGTTTTTT. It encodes CASSLSQGAIKAGELFF.

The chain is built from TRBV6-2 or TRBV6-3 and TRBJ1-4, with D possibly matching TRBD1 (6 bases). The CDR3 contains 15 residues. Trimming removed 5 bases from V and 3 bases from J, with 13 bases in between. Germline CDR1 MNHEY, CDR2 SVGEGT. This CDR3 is CASSLQGVANEKLFF. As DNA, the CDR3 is TGTGCCAGCAGTCTACAGGGTGTAGCTAATGAAAAACTGTTTTTT.

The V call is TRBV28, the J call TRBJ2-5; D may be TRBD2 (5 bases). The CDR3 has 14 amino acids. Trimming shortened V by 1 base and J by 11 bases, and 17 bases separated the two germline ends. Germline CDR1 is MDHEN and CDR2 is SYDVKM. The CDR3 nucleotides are TGTGCCAGCAGTTTATTGGCGGGCCCTGATACTCAGTACTTC. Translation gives CASSLLAGPDTQYF.

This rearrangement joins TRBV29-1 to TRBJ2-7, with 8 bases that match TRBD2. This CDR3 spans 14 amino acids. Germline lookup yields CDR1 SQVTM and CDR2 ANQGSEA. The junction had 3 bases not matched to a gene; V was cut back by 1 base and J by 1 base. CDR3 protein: CSVEVVAGSYEQYF. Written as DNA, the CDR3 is TGCAGCGTTGAAGTCGTAGCGGGGTCCTACGAGCAGTACTTC.

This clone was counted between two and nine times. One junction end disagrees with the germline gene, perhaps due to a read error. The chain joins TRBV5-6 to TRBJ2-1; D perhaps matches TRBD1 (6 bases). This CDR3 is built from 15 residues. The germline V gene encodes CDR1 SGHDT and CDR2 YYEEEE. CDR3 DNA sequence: TGTGCCAGCAGCCCGACAGCCCTATGGGACAAAGAGCAGTTCTTC. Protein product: CASSPTALWDKEQFF. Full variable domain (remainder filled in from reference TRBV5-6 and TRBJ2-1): DAGVTQSPTHLIKTRGQQVTLRCSPKSGHDTVSWYQQALGQGPQFIFQYYEEEERQRGNFPDRFSGHQFPNYSSELNVNALLLGDSALYLCASSPTALWDKEQFFGPGTRLTVL.

CDR3 sequence reads: CASSLGGTGGQPQHF. For the CDR3, the DNA is TGTGCCAGCAGCTTAGGCGGGACAGGGGGACAGCCCCAGCATTTT. The chain carries TRBV11-3 and TRBJ1-5; 11 nucleotides agree with TRBD1. The CDR3 length is 15 residues. V was pared by 1 base and J by 7 bases, with 3 bases of the junction left unmatched. Germline CDR1 and CDR2: SGHNT and YENEEA.

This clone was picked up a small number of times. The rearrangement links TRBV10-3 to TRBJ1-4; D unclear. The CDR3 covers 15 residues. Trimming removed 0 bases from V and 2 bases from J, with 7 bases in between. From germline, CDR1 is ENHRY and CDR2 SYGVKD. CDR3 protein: CAISESSVTNEKLFF. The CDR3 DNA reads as TGTGCCATCAGTGAGTCAAGCGTTACTAATGAAAAACTGTTTTTT.

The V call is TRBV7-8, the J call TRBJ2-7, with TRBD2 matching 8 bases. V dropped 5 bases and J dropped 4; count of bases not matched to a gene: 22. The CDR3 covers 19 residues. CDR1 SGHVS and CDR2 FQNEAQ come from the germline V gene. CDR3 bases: TGTGCCAGCAGCCCCTCGCTCACTCTCAGGACTAGCACTCCTTACGAGCAGTACTTC. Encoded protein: CASSPSLTLRTSTPYEQYF.

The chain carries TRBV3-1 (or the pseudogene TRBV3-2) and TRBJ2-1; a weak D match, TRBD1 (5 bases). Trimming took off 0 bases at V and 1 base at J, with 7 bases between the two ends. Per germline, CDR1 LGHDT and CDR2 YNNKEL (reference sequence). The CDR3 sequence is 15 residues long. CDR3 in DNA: TGTGCCAGCAGCCAAGATACAGGATCCTACAATGAGCAGTTCTTC. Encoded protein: CASSQDTGSYNEQFF.

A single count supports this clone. CDR3: CASSLQGSNQPQHF. The CDR3 DNA reads TGTGCCAGCAGCTTACAGGGTAGCAATCAGCCCCAGCATTTT. The chain couples TRBV7-2 to TRBJ1-5; TRBD1 might be the D (5 bases). Germline V lookup: CDR1 SGHTA, CDR2 FQGNSA. The CDR3 has 14 amino acids. V lost 2 bases and J 0 bases, leaving 5 bases between the germline ends.

The CDR3 protein is CASSSLGTRLFF. DNA of the CDR3: TGTGCCAGCAGTTCCTTGGGCACTCGACTGTTTTTT. The genes are TRBV27 and TRBJ1-4; D gene unclear. The length of the CDR3 is 12 residues. Germline CDR1 and CDR2: MNHEY and SMNVEV (reference sequence). Trimming shortened V by 4 bases and J by 13 bases, and 13 bases separated the two germline ends.

DNA for the CDR3: TGTGCCAGCAGCTTCTTAGGAGGTGGCTACACCTTC. Protein sequence: CASSFLGGGYTF. The genes are TRBV11-3 and TRBJ1-2; D call uncertain. V was trimmed by 3 bases and J by 7 bases, leaving 9 bases between them. CDR1 is SGHNT, CDR2 YENEEA, per germline. This CDR3 contains 12 residues.

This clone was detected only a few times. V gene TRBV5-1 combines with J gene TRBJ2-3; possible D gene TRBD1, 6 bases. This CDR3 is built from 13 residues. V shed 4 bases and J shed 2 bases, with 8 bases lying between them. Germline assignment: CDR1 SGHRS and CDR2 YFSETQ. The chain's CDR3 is CASSRDNTDTQYF. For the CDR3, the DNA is TGCGCCAGCAGCCGGGACAACACAGATACGCAGTATTTT. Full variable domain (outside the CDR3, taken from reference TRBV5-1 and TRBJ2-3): KAGVTQTPRYLIKTRGQQVTLSCSPISGHRSVSWYQQTPGQGLQFLFEYFSETQRNKGNFPGRFSGRQFSNSRSEMNVSTLELGDSALYLCASSRDNTDTQYFGPGTRLTVL.

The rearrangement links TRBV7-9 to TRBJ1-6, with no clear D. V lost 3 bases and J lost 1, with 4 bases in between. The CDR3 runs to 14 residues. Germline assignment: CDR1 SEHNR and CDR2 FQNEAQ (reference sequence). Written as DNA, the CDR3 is TGTGCCAGCAGCTTCGAGTCCTATAATTCACCCCTCCACTTT. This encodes CASSFESYNSPLHF. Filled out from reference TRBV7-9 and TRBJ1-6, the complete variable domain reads DTGVSQNPRHKITKRGQNVTFRCDPISEHNRLYWYRQTLGQGPEFLTYFQNEAQLEKSRLLSDRFSAERPKGSFSTLEIQRTEQGDSAMYLCASSFESYNSPLHFGNGTRLTVT.